The T cell receptor beta chain described here comes from a study of blood T cell repertoires in COVID-19. Study at large: The study drew acute and convalescent COVID-19 samples from the United States, Italy and Spain. T cells, B-cell-depleted T cells, or PBMCs supplied cDNA or gDNA.

TCRdb keeps only in-frame clones here, not all; method: immunoSEQ multiplex PCR. Of approximately 300,000 clones listed, approximately 92% are singletons. Seattle-derived patients entered the study during active infection and were followed longitudinally. Trimming took 5 bases from V and 0 from J; bases not matched to a gene: 0. CDR1 is SGHRS, CDR2 YFSETQ, per germline. This CDR3 is 13 amino acids long. This receptor was identified in a woman aged 25-40 years with COVID-19, enrolled during active disease. Sequenced: peripheral blood. The rearrangement joins TRBV5-1 to TRBJ2-7; 9 bases are shared with TRBD1. As DNA, the CDR3 is TGCGCCAGCAGACAGGGGGCCTCCTACGAGCAGTACTTC. As protein: CASRQGASYEQYF.